The next 14 T cell receptor beta chains were all read from a single sample in a study of beta chain features in type 1 diabetes (dated by TCRdb to between 2018 and 2020). Libraries were made using the immunoSEQ multiplex PCR assay. The High Capacity cDNA Reverse Transcription Kit was used to reverse transcribe all of the isolated RNA, meaning that expressed TCRB transcripts were what got sequenced. TCRdb stores this immuneACCESS table with in-frame sequences only. Part of the clones is absent; in the studies checked, under half of the shortfall reflects unresolved V genes, and no reason is known for the rest. Here the sample has 250,000 to 350,000 clones; 12% to 15% occur a single time. The ten largest clones represent around 7% of the sample. Sequenced material: central memory CD4+ T cells from blood. Receptors originate from a man aged 25 to 40 in good health.

J is TRBJ1-2 and V is TRBV6-1; no clear D gene. The length of the CDR3 is 14 residues. Trimming removed 5 bases from V and 7 bases from J, with 17 bases in between. From germline, CDR1 is MNHNS and CDR2 SASEGT. CDR3 bases: TGTGCCAGCAGTCCACGACGGGGAGTGGGTGGCTACACCTTC. As protein: CASSPRRGVGGYTF.

The V call is TRBV6-6, the J call TRBJ2-1, with a tentative D call TRBD2 (6 bases). Germline CDR1 and CDR2: MNHNY and SVGAGI (reference sequence). V was trimmed by 2 bases and J by 8 bases, leaving 19 bases between them. This CDR3 has 16 residues. The CDR3 region is CASSYLARYSGDEQFF. The CDR3 region has the DNA TGTGCCAGCAGTTACCTAGCGCGCTACAGCGGAGATGAGCAGTTCTTC.

This clone was recorded a few times. J is TRBJ1-2 and V is TRBV4-3, with TRBD1 as a possible D gene (6 bases). V was trimmed by 4 bases and J by 2 bases, leaving 8 bases between them. This CDR3 region has 13 residues. In germline, CDR1 is LGHNA, CDR2 YSLEER. CDR3 bases: TGCGCCAGCAGCCGAGGACAGAACTATGGCTACACCTTC. It codes for CASSRGQNYGYTF.

The chain employs TRBV7-3 and TRBJ1-3; tentatively, D is TRBD1 (5 bases). Germline V gene sequence: CDR1 SGHTA, CDR2 FQGTGA. Trimming took 5 bases from V and 8 from J, leaving 13 bases between them. The CDR3 is made up of 13 amino acids. CDR3 residues: CASSPRRGHTIYF. In nucleotides, the CDR3 is TGTGCCAGCAGCCCTCGGAGGGGACACACCATATATTTT.

This rearrangement joins TRBV7-8 to TRBJ2-1, with unresolved D. Trimming took off 6 bases at V and 2 bases at J, with 5 bases between the two ends. The CDR3 has 12 amino acids. In germline, CDR1 is SGHVS, CDR2 FQNEAQ. The CDR3 nucleotides read TGTGCCAGCAGAGGGACCTACAATGAGCAGTTCTTC. Translating it yields CASRGTYNEQFF.

The CDR3 is CASPPGGAAYEQYV. In DNA form, the CDR3 reads TGTGCCAGCCCTCCGGGGGGTGCGGCCTACGAGCAGTACGTC. The chain couples TRBV6-5 to TRBJ2-7, with 7 bases that match TRBD2. From germline, CDR1 is MNHEY and CDR2 SVGAGI. The CDR3 length is 14 residues. Trimming at V came to 8 bases and at J to 2 bases, leaving 9 bases not matched to a gene.

Only a few counts were recorded for this clone. The genes are TRBV7-4 and TRBJ2-3; a possible D gene is TRBD2 (5 bases). V was trimmed by 4 bases and J by 2 bases, leaving 19 bases between them. This CDR3 has 17 amino acids. Germline CDR1 SGHVT, CDR2 SQSDAQ. The CDR3 here is CASSSTPYGDNTDTQYF. The CDR3, as DNA: TGTGCCAGCAGCTCCACACCATACGGGGATAACACAGATACGCAGTATTTT.

The J gene is TRBJ1-5, the V gene TRBV29-1; D remains unclear. The V and J ends lost 4 bases and 4 bases respectively, with 14 bases between them. This CDR3 has 14 residues. Per the germline V gene, CDR1 is SQVTM and CDR2 is ANQGSEA. CDR3 DNA sequence: TGCAGCGTTGCAGTAGGGAGACTAAATCAGCCCCAGCATTTT. Translated: CSVAVGRLNQPQHF.

At least ten counts were recorded for this clone. V and J are TRBV7-2 and TRBJ2-7, with D uncertain. V lost 1 base to trimming and J lost 2 bases, with 6 bases between them. CDR3 length equals 13 residues. The germline CDR1 and CDR2 sequences are SGHTA and FQGNSA. The chain's CDR3 is CASSLEATYEQYV. The CDR3 DNA reads as TGTGCCAGCAGCTTAGAAGCGACCTACGAGCAGTACGTC.

This clone was recorded a few times. The gene calls are TRBV4-2 and TRBJ1-1; 10 nucleotides line up with TRBD1. From germline, CDR1 is LGHNA and CDR2 YNFKEQ. With 5 bases clipped from V and 10 bases from J, the junction kept 16 bases outside the gene matches. The CDR3 contains 16 residues. DNA of the CDR3: TGTGCCAGCAGCGTACCTCCGGGACAGGGGCCGCCGGGAGCTTTCTTT. It is translated as CASSVPPGQGPPGAFF.

The rearrangement links TRBV6-1 to TRBJ2-1; 9 bases fit TRBD2. CDR1 is MNHNS and CDR2 is SASEGT in the germline V gene. Losses at the gene ends were 4 bases for V and 2 bases for J; bases not matched to a gene: 3. The length of the CDR3 is 15 residues. CDR3 amino acids: CASSAIAGAYNEQFF. The DNA of the CDR3 is TGTGCCAGCAGTGCGATAGCGGGGGCCTACAATGAGCAGTTCTTC.

Turning to this clone: Relative to the germline gene, one junction end is altered; a read error may explain this. The CDR3 region is CASSPGRLAPGELFF. The CDR3 DNA reads TGTGCCAGCAGTCCAGGGCGACTAGCGCCCGGGGAGCTGTTTTTT. The genes are TRBV10-3 and TRBJ2-2, with 8 nucleotides matching TRBD2. The germline V gene encodes CDR1 ENHRY and CDR2 SYGVKD. CDR3 length: 15 amino acids.

This clone has just a few counts. This rearrangement joins TRBV9 to TRBJ2-5, with 12 bases aligning to TRBD2. Germline trimming cut 3 bases from V and 3 bases from J; bases unmatched to any gene: 3. CDR1 is SGDLS, CDR2 YYNGEE, per germline. This CDR3 region has 15 residues. CDR3 coding DNA: TGTGCCAGCAGCGCGACTAGCGGGAGCAAAGAGACCCAGTACTTC. Its translation: CASSATSGSKETQYF.

The CDR3 is CASSTIPGSRKYNEQFF. The CDR3 bases are TGTGCCAGCAGCACTATTCCCGGGTCGCGAAAATACAATGAGCAGTTCTTC. The chain employs TRBV5-6 and TRBJ2-1; D remains ambiguous. CDR1 and CDR2 (germline): SGHDT, YYEEEE. The CDR3 spans 17 residues. Trimming cost V 4 bases and J 4 bases, with 21 bases left between them.